These 15 T cell receptor beta chains came from one sample sequenced in a study of T-cell memory formation after mild COVID-19. From the 5' RACE reads, TCRdb called clonotypes with MiXCR, one entry per CDR3 protein. In the table there are fewer than 650,000 distinct CDR3 sequences, roughly 17% of which are singletons. The material sequenced was PBMCs or a T cell subset sorted from them (not recorded which). Every receptor here comes from an adult woman who had mild COVID-19 (a few samples of this study predate the infection). Cell type and time point are not known.

This clonotype showed up just a few times. The CDR3 loop is CATSDPGQGALMDTQYF. CDR3 DNA sequence: TGTGCCACCAGTGATCCAGGACAGGGGGCTTTAATGGATACGCAGTATTTT. The chain employs TRBV24-1 and TRBJ2-3, with 11 nucleotides matching TRBD1. V was pared by 3 bases and J by 6 bases, with 10 bases of the junction left unmatched. CDR3 length: 17 amino acids. Looked up from germline, CDR1 is KGHDR and CDR2 is SFDVKD.

The gene calls are TRBV29-1 and TRBJ1-2, with 7 bases aligning to TRBD1. The CDR3 is made up of 14 amino acids. V lost 6 bases and J lost 0; bases outside the gene matches: 7. Germline-derived CDR1 and CDR2 are SQVTM and ANQGSEA. CDR3 DNA sequence: TGCAGCGTGGGCCCGGGACAGTCTAACTATGGCTACACCTTC. Its protein product is CSVGPGQSNYGYTF.

This clonotype was observed many times. The rearrangement joins TRBV27 to TRBJ1-2, with a weak D call TRBD1 (5 bases). CDR1 and CDR2 from the germline V gene are MNHEY and SMNVEV (reference sequence). The CDR3 extends over 14 amino acids. V dropped 5 bases and J dropped 2 bases, with 12 bases sitting between them. CDR3: CASSPRGGNYGYTF. The DNA for the CDR3 is TGTGCCAGCAGTCCCCGGGGGGGGAACTATGGCTACACCTTC.

This clonotype has more than one count but fewer than ten. CDR3 region: CASSKGTSGGYHNEQFF. Here the CDR3 DNA reads TGTGCCAGTAGTAAAGGGACTAGCGGGGGGTACCACAATGAGCAGTTCTTC. The V and J genes are TRBV19 and TRBJ2-1; 15 bases match TRBD2. The CDR3 runs 17 residues. V dropped 4 bases and J dropped 5; count of bases not matched to a gene: 6. CDR1 is LNHDA and CDR2 is SQIVND in the germline V gene (reference sequence).

The V call is TRBV20-1, the J call TRBJ2-2, with 9 bases lining up with TRBD2. The V and J ends lost 0 bases and 6 bases, in that order; junction bases with no gene match: 8. This CDR3 spans 16 amino acids. Germline V gene lookup returns CDR1 DFQATT and CDR2 SNEGSKA (reference sequence). CDR3 coding DNA: TGCAGTGCTAGAGATACGGCGGGAGGGACCGCCGGGGAGCTGTTTTTT. It is translated as CSARDTAGGTAGELFF.

This clonotype was recorded many times. This rearrangement joins TRBV7-9 to TRBJ1-1, with 8 positions matching TRBD1. The germline V gene has CDR1 SEHNR and CDR2 FQNEAQ (reference sequence). This CDR3 contains 14 residues. Germline trimming cut 5 bases from V and 6 bases from J; bases unmatched to any gene: 8. CDR3 DNA sequence: TGTGCCAGCAGCCTTAGTGGGGGACAGGCTGAAGCTTTCTTT. Translated, it gives CASSLSGGQAEAFF.

This clonotype was picked up a small number of times. This chain uses TRBV14 with TRBJ2-2, with D hard to call. Trimming cost V 2 bases and J 2 bases, with 12 bases left between them. Per germline, CDR1 SGHDN and CDR2 FVKESK. This CDR3 is 16 amino acids long. CDR3 in DNA: TGTGCCAGCAGCCAATATTACGCAACTAACACCGGGGAGCTGTTTTTT. Amino acids: CASSQYYATNTGELFF.

The chain joins TRBV4-1 to TRBJ2-7, with D maybe TRBD2 (5 bases). The V end was cut by 2 bases, the J end by 4 bases, with 15 bases between. This CDR3 is built from 15 residues. Germline assignment: CDR1 MGHRA and CDR2 YSYEKL. CDR3 nucleotides: TGCGCCAGCAGCCAAACCGGGGAGAGCGGTTACGAGCAGTACTTC. As protein: CASSQTGESGYEQYF.

This chain uses TRBV7-6 with TRBJ2-1; TRBD1 might be the D (6 bases). Germline CDR1 and CDR2: SGHVS and FNYEAQ. Deletions cut 4 bases from V and 4 bases from J, with 14 bases between. The CDR3 covers 15 residues. The CDR3 protein is CASSSRGSGYNEQFF. Written as DNA, the CDR3 is TGTGCCAGCAGCTCGAGGGGGAGTGGGTACAATGAGCAGTTCTTC.

This clonotype was observed at least ten times. This rearrangement joins TRBV10-3 to TRBJ2-3, with TRBD2 matching 11 bases. The CDR3 has 15 amino acids. CDR1 is ENHRY and CDR2 is SYGVKD in the germline V gene. Germline trimming cut 6 bases from V and 2 bases from J; bases unmatched to any gene: 4. The CDR3, as DNA: TGTGCCATCAGCCCTAGCGGGGGGTCCACAGATACGCAGTATTTT. It encodes CAISPSGGSTDTQYF.

This clonotype was detected ten times or more. The genes are TRBV30 and TRBJ1-5, with D hard to call. Germline V lookup: CDR1 GTSNPN, CDR2 SVGIG (reference sequence). V shed 2 bases and J shed 3 bases, with 8 bases lying between them. CDR3 length equals 13 residues. DNA of the CDR3: TGTGCCTGGAGTCGGGAGAACAATCAGCCCCAGCATTTT. Protein: CAWSRENNQPQHF.

This clonotype was counted ten times or more. V is TRBV5-1 and J is TRBJ1-1; no definite D call. Germline CDR1 reads SGHRS; CDR2 reads YFSETQ. The CDR3 extends over 13 amino acids. Trimming took 1 base from V and 4 from J, leaving 8 bases between them. The CDR3 loop reads CASSLTERTEAFF. For the CDR3, the DNA is TGCGCCAGCAGCTTGACCGAACGCACTGAAGCTTTCTTT.

The chain links TRBV9 to TRBJ2-1; 7 nucleotides align to TRBD2. The CDR3 loop spans 12 amino acids. Losses at the gene ends were 3 bases for V and 8 bases for J; bases not matched to a gene: 2. Germline CDR1 reads SGDLS; CDR2 reads YYNGEE. CDR3 sequence reads: CASSETSDEQFF. The CDR3, as DNA: TGTGCCAGCAGCGAAACTAGCGATGAGCAGTTCTTC.

This clonotype showed up just a few times. This chain connects TRBV5-1 to TRBJ1-2; TRBD1 might be the D (5 bases). The germline V gene has CDR1 SGHRS and CDR2 YFSETQ. V gave up 3 bases and J gave up 6 bases, with 24 bases separating them. The CDR3 runs to 17 residues. In nucleotides, the CDR3 is TGCGCCAGCAGCTCAGAACCCTGGGGCGTGGTGGGAGATGGCTACACCTTC. Amino acid sequence: CASSSEPWGVVGDGYTF.

This clonotype was seen many times. The chain combines TRBV7-2 with TRBJ2-1; D may be TRBD1 (6 bases). Germline V gene sequence: CDR1 SGHTA, CDR2 FQGNSA. The V end lost 6 bases, the J end lost 7 bases, and 13 bases lay between the germline ends. This CDR3 is 13 amino acids long. The CDR3 loop reads CASRPAGANEQFF. CDR3 nucleotides: TGTGCCAGCAGGCCAGCAGGGGCAAATGAGCAGTTCTTC. The variable domain in full, completed from reference TRBV7-2 and TRBJ2-1, reads GAGVSQSPSNKVTEKGKDVELRCDPISGHTALYWYRQSLGQGLEFLIYFQGNSAPDKSGLPSDRFSAERTGGSVSTLTIQRTQQEDSAVYLCASRPAGANEQFFGPGTRLTVL.